This T cell receptor beta chain was captured by sequencing in a study of regulatory T cells in long-lasting Graves disease. General study points: Authors noted too few samples as a limitation. Those with persistent disease had in common more public clonotypes (about 3,000) than new patients (approximately 990). Persistent cases favored TRBV28, TRBJ1-2 and TRBJ2-5.

The CDR3 is 14 residues long. CDR1 and CDR2 (germline): GTSNPN, SVGIG (reference sequence). The V end lost 2 bases, the J end lost 5 bases, and 16 bases lay between the germline ends. The sample's time point: newly diagnosed GD, antithyroid drugs for less than 3 months. Isolated PBMC RNA provided the starting material for the TCR library. This clonotype was detected many times. Its antigen is still unknown. Both iRepertoire HTBI primers and Arm-PCR of CDR3 regions were used to build the TCR beta libraries. Using its own MiXCR run on the multiplex PCR reads, TCRdb lists one record per CDR3 protein. The profile shows about 540,000 distinct CDR3 sequences, about 14% of them singletons. The sample was also linked to a second study, of T cells in Graves' hyperthyroidism and ophthalmopathy. This second study says: Diagnosing involved the use of clinical symptoms, serum thyroxine and TRAb, thyroid ultrasound and orbital computed tomography.

The chain combines TRBV30 with TRBJ2-7; tentatively, D is TRBD2 (5 bases). The clonotype comes from a man aged 25 to 40 with Graves disease. Specimen: peripheral blood mononuclear cells (PBMCs), collected at new diagnosis, from a patient treated with antithyroid drugs. This chain's CDR3 is CAWSPGGGWNEQYF. CDR3 sequence (DNA): TGTGCCTGGAGTCCAGGAGGCGGGTGGAACGAGCAGTACTTC.